The 21 T cell receptor beta chains reported below all come from one sample, sequenced in a study of beta chain features in type 1 diabetes. Expressed TCRB transcripts were sequenced after all isolated RNA was converted to cDNA. Profiling relied on immunoSEQ multiplex PCR, and the TCRdb table lists in-frame clones only, not all of them. The profile shows over 700,000 clones, roughly a sixth of them singletons. Sequencing used naive CD4+ T cells from blood. These receptors all come from a woman aged 18-35 years in good health.

This clone was observed a handful of times. Other DNA sequences from this sample encode an identical CDR3 as well. The CDR3 region has the DNA TGTGCCAGCAGACTGGACAGTTACAATGAGCAGTTCTTC. It translates to CASRLDSYNEQFF. The rearrangement joins TRBV6-5 to TRBJ2-1; tentative D call: TRBD1 (6 bases). This CDR3 has 13 amino acids. With 6 bases removed from V and 4 bases from J, the gap between germline ends came to 10 bases. Looked up from germline, CDR1 is MNHEY and CDR2 is SVGAGI.

With respect to this clone: This CDR3 is also generated by other DNA sequences in the sample. The chain carries TRBV2 and TRBJ1-5; 7 bases agree with TRBD1. The CDR3 extends over 14 amino acids. The germline CDR1 and CDR2 sequences are SNHLY and FYNNEI. Trimming cost V 6 bases and J 4 bases; bases outside gene matches: 6. CDR3 in DNA: TGTGCCAGCAGCTCAGGGGGACCTAATCAGCCCCAGCATTTT. As protein: CASSSGGPNQPQHF. The variable domain in full, with the rest retrieved from reference TRBV2 and TRBJ1-5, is EPEVTQTPSHQVTQMGQEVILRCVPISNHLYFYWYRQILGQKVEFLVSFYNNEISEKSEIFDDQFSVERPDGSNFTLKIRSTKLEDSAMYFCASSSGGPNQPQHFGDGTRLSIL.

This chain links TRBV13 with TRBJ2-2; 8 positions match TRBD2. This CDR3 region has 21 residues. CDR1 is PRHDT, CDR2 FYEKMQ, per germline (reference sequence). J was trimmed by 0 bases and V by 5 bases; bases with no gene match: 20. CDR3 protein: CASSPITRSRSGTANTGELFF. Written as DNA, the CDR3 is TGTGCCAGCAGCCCGATAACGCGAAGCCGTAGCGGGACCGCGAACACCGGGGAGCTGTTTTTT.

The chain employs TRBV28 and TRBJ2-6; D is uncertain. Germline lookup yields CDR1 MDHEN and CDR2 SYDVKM. The CDR3 is 15 residues long. V dropped 2 bases and J dropped 1 base, with 6 bases sitting between them. CDR3 amino acids: CASSLTASGANVLTF. In nucleotides, the CDR3 is TGTGCCAGCAGTTTAACTGCGTCTGGGGCCAACGTCCTGACTTTC.

With respect to this clone: Different DNA sequences within this sample yield the same CDR3. V gene TRBV5-1 combines with J gene TRBJ2-1; the match to TRBD2 covers 7 bases. Trimming took 0 bases from V and 3 from J; bases not matched to a gene: 0. The CDR3 has 14 amino acids. The germline CDR1 and CDR2 sequences are SGHRS and YFSETQ. CDR3 sequence: CASSLVAGYNEQFF. Written as DNA, the CDR3 is TGCGCCAGCAGCTTGGTAGCGGGCTACAATGAGCAGTTCTTC.

CDR3 in amino acids: CASSSVGGANEKLFF. CDR3 DNA sequence: TGTGCCAGCAGCTCCGTCGGAGGGGCTAATGAAAAACTGTTTTTT. J is TRBJ1-4 and V is TRBV4-2, with D perhaps matching TRBD1 (5 bases). The length of the CDR3 is 15 residues. The V end lost 5 bases, the J end lost 3 bases, and 13 bases lay between the germline ends. CDR1 is LGHNA, CDR2 YNFKEQ, per germline.

In nucleotides, the CDR3 is TGTGCCAGCATCTCCAGAGGGCCTGAAGCTTTCTTT. This codes for CASISRGPEAFF. The V gene is TRBV28, the J gene TRBJ1-1, with unresolved D. Trimming removed 7 bases from V and 6 bases from J, with 12 bases in between. CDR1 is MDHEN, CDR2 SYDVKM, per germline. This CDR3 comprises 12 residues.

This clone was seen only a few times. Other DNA sequences in the same sample also yield this CDR3. The chain combines TRBV6-1 with TRBJ1-4, with unresolved D. The V and J ends lost 7 bases and 0 bases respectively, with 6 bases between them. This CDR3 spans 13 amino acids. Germline values: CDR1 MNHNS, CDR2 SASEGT. The CDR3 bases are TGTGCCAGCACCGGGGCAACTAATGAAAAACTGTTTTTT. It is translated as CASTGATNEKLFF.

This clone was found a few times. V usage is TRBV18 and J usage is TRBJ2-3; the match to TRBD1 covers 7 bases. This CDR3 contains 15 residues. The germline gives CDR1 KGHSH, CDR2 LQKENI. The junction had 14 bases not matched to a gene; V was cut back by 3 bases and J by 11 bases. DNA of the CDR3: TGTGCCAGCTCACCCGGGACAGTTTCTAATTGGAAGCAGTATTTT. Its translation is CASSPGTVSNWKQYF.

This clone was seen only a few times. The chain uses TRBV7-8 and TRBJ2-7; 14 nucleotides line up with TRBD2. The ends lost 1 base at V and 0 bases at J; junction bases unmatched: 8. Germline V gene sequence: CDR1 SGHVS, CDR2 FQNEAQ. The CDR3 is made up of 19 amino acids. CDR3 bases: TGTGCCAGCAGCTTAGTCGGCAGGACTAGCGGGGGGAGCTCCTACGAGCAGTACTTC. The encoded protein is CASSLVGRTSGGSSYEQYF. The whole variable domain, filled in from reference TRBV7-8 and TRBJ2-7, reads GAGVSQSPRYKVAKRGQDVALRCDPISGHVSLFWYQQALGQGPEFLTYFQNEAQLDKSGLPSDRFFAERPEGSVSTLKIQRTQQEDSAVYLCASSLVGRTSGGSSYEQYFGPGTRLTVT.

This clone was counted a few times. The V gene is TRBV6-5, the J gene TRBJ1-2; D may be TRBD1 (5 bases). V gave up 2 bases and J gave up 5 bases, with 15 bases separating them. CDR3 length: 15 amino acids. The germline V gene encodes CDR1 MNHEY and CDR2 SVGAGI. This CDR3 is CASSYGIDRAYGYTF. The CDR3, as DNA: TGTGCCAGCAGTTACGGTATCGACAGAGCTTATGGCTACACCTTC.

This clone was seen once. The chain couples TRBV7-2 to TRBJ2-3; D is uncertain. The germline V gene encodes CDR1 SGHTA and CDR2 FQGNSA. V was cut by 0 bases and J by 5 bases, with 6 bases left in between. The CDR3 has 13 amino acids. CDR3 region: CASSLATLDTQYF. CDR3 nucleotide sequence: TGTGCCAGCAGCTTAGCTACGTTAGATACGCAGTATTTT.

The chain couples TRBV29-1 to TRBJ2-1; 13 bases are shared with TRBD2. The CDR3 is made up of 15 amino acids. The J segment lost 2 bases and the V segment lost 3 bases, leaving 1 base of the junction unmatched. Per the germline V gene, CDR1 is SQVTM and CDR2 is ANQGSEA. CDR3 residues: CSVEGLAGPYNEQFF. The CDR3 region has the DNA TGCAGCGTTGAGGGACTAGCGGGACCCTACAATGAGCAGTTCTTC.

This clone was picked up a small number of times. The chain combines TRBV7-8 with TRBJ2-3, with D tentatively TRBD2 (6 bases). CDR1 SGHVS and CDR2 FQNEAQ come from the germline V gene. Trimming pared 3 bases from V and 4 bases from J, leaving 29 bases between. This CDR3 has 20 residues. In DNA form, the CDR3 reads TGTGCCAGCAGCTTCCGGGGGAGGCTTATTCCGGGAGCTAATTCAGATACGCAGTATTTT. This gives the protein CASSFRGRLIPGANSDTQYF.

This chain links TRBV11-2 with TRBJ2-1; TRBD2 matches at 8 bases. Germline loops: CDR1 SGHAT, CDR2 FQNNGV. The junction had 9 bases not matched to a gene; V was cut back by 5 bases and J by 9 bases. The CDR3 is 14 amino acids. CDR3 nucleotide sequence: TGTGCCAGCAGCCCCTTAACGGGAGGGGGTGAGCAGTTCTTC. This sequence encodes CASSPLTGGGEQFF.

This clone has just a few counts. The chain combines TRBV20-1 with TRBJ1-1; D remains ambiguous. The V gene's germline CDR1 is DFQATT and CDR2 SNEGSKA (reference sequence). Trimming took 1 base from V and 4 from J, leaving 4 bases between them. The CDR3 is made up of 11 amino acids. CDR3 sequence: CSARAFTEAFF. The DNA for the CDR3 is TGCAGTGCTAGAGCGTTCACTGAAGCTTTCTTT.

This clone showed up just a few times. The J gene is TRBJ2-6, the V gene TRBV4-2; D remains ambiguous. Trimming left V 1 base short and J 0 bases short, with 10 bases between. This CDR3 is 17 amino acids long. Germline V gene sequence: CDR1 LGHNA, CDR2 YNFKEQ. The CDR3: CASSQAPANSGANVLTF. CDR3 DNA: TGTGCCAGCAGCCAAGCCCCCGCCAACTCTGGGGCCAACGTCCTGACTTTC.

The chain has TRBV11-3 and TRBJ2-3; D ambiguous. CDR1 and CDR2 (germline): SGHNT, YENEEA. Trimming cost V 2 bases and J 1 base, with 4 bases left between them. This CDR3 is 13 amino acids long. The CDR3 DNA is TGTGCCAGCAGCTTACAGGGCACAGATACGCAGTATTTT. Amino acids: CASSLQGTDTQYF.

This clone appeared a few times. The chain joins TRBV7-9 to TRBJ1-1, with D tentatively TRBD1 (6 bases). This CDR3 has 13 residues. Trimming pared 4 bases from V and 4 bases from J, leaving 10 bases between. CDR1 and CDR2 from the germline V gene are SEHNR and FQNEAQ (reference sequence). The CDR3 here is CASSSGVGTEAFF. CDR3 nucleotide sequence: TGTGCCAGCAGCTCAGGGGTGGGCACTGAAGCTTTCTTT. Full variable domain (outside the CDR3, taken from reference TRBV7-9 and TRBJ1-1): DTGVSQNPRHKITKRGQNVTFRCDPISEHNRLYWYRQTLGQGPEFLTYFQNEAQLEKSRLLSDRFSAERPKGSFSTLEIQRTEQGDSAMYLCASSSGVGTEAFFGQGTRLTVV.

The chain couples TRBV18 to TRBJ2-3; tentative D call: TRBD2 (6 bases). Trimming took off 4 bases at V and 9 bases at J, with 14 bases between the two ends. Germline-derived CDR1 and CDR2 are KGHSH and LQKENI. CDR3 length equals 13 residues. This CDR3 reads CASSRGGRGTQYF. The CDR3 DNA follows: TGTGCCAGCTCACGAGGAGGCCGGGGGACGCAGTATTTT.

This clone was seen a handful of times. This chain links TRBV9 with TRBJ2-6; D tentatively reads TRBD1 or TRBD2 (5 bases each). Trimming cost V 0 bases and J 0 bases, with 16 bases left between them. This CDR3 region has 19 residues. Germline CDR1 and CDR2: SGDLS and YYNGEE. The CDR3 spells CASSVGYGQGASGANVLTF. The CDR3 DNA reads TGTGCCAGCAGCGTAGGATACGGTCAGGGAGCCTCTGGGGCCAACGTCCTGACTTTC.